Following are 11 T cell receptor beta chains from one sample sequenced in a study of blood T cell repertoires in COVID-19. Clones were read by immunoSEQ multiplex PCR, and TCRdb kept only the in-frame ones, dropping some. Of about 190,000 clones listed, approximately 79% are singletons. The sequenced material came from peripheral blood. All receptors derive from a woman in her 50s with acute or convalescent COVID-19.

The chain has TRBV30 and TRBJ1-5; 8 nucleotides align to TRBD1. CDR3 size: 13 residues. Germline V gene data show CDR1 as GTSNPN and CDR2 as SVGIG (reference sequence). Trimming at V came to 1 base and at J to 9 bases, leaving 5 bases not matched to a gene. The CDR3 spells CAWSEQGVRPQHF. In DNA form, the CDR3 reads TGTGCCTGGAGTGAACAGGGGGTAAGGCCCCAGCATTTT.

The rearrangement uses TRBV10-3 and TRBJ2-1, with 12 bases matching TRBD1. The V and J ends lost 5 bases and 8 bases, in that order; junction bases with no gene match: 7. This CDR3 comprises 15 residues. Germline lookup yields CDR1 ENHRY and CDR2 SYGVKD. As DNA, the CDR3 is TGTGCCATCAGTCCGGGACAGGGGGCGTCGGATGAGCAGTTCTTC. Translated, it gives CAISPGQGASDEQFF.

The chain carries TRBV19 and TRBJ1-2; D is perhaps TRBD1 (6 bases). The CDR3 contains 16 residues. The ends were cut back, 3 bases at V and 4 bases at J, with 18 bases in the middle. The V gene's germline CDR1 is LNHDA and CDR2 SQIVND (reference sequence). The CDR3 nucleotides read TGTGCCAGTAGTATCTTCGGACAGATCCCCTCCTATGGCTACACCTTC. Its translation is CASSIFGQIPSYGYTF.

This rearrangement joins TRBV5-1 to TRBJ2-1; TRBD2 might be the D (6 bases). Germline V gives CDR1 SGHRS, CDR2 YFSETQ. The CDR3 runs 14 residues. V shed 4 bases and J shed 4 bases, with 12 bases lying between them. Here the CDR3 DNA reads TGCGCCAGCAGCCCCCCGGGACTTTACAATGAGCAGTTCTTC. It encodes CASSPPGLYNEQFF.

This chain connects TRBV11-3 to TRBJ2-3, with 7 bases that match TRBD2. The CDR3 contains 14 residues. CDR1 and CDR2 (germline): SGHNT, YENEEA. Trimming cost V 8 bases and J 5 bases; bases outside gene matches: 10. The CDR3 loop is CASGGGGAEDTQYF. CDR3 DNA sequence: TGTGCCAGCGGGGGGGGAGGAGCCGAAGATACGCAGTATTTT.

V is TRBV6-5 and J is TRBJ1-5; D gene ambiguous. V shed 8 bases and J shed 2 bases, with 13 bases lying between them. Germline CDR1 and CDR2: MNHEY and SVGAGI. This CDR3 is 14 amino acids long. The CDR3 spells CASAKRVGNQPQHF. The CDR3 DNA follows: TGTGCCAGCGCTAAACGAGTGGGCAATCAGCCCCAGCATTTT.

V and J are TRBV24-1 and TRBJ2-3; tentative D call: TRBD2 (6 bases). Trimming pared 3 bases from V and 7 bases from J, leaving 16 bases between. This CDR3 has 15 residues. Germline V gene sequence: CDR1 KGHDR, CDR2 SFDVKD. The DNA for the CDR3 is TGTGCCACCAGTGATCGGGACTGGTCTCGAAATACGCAGTATTTT. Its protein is CATSDRDWSRNTQYF.

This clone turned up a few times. For the CDR3, the DNA is TGTGCCAGCAGCCGATCTTGGGCCACTGAAGCTTTCTTT. It codes for CASSRSWATEAFF. V usage is TRBV11-3 and J usage is TRBJ1-1, with D hard to call. This CDR3 region has 13 residues. V lost 5 bases to trimming and J lost 4 bases, with 11 bases between them. Germline-derived CDR1 and CDR2 are SGHNT and YENEEA. Together with reference TRBV11-3 and TRBJ1-1, the CDR3 gives the full variable domain: EAGVVQSPRYKIIEKKQPVAFWCNPISGHNTLYWYLQNLGQGPELLIRYENEEAVDDSQLPKDRFSAERLKGVDSTLKIQPAELGDSAVYLCASSRSWATEAFFGQGTRLTVV.

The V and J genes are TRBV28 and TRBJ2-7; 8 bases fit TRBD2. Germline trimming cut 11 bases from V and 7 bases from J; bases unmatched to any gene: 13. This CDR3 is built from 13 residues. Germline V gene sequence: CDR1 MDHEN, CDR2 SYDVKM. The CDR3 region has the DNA TGTGCCTGTCGGGAGGGAGGGAAAGAAGAGCAGTACTTC. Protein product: CACREGGKEEQYF.

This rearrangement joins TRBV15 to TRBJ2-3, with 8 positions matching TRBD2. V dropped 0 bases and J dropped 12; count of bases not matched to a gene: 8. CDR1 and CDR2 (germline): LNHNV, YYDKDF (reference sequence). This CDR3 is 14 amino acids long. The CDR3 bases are TGTGCCACCAGCAGAGAACGGTACGGGAGGGGTCAGTATTTT. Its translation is CATSRERYGRGQYF.

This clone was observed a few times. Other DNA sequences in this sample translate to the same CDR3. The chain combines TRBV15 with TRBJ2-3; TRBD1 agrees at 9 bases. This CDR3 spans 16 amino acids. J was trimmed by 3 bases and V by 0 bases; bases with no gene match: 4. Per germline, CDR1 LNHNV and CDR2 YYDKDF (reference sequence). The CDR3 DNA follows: TGTGCCACCAGCAGAGATGGGGGACAGGGTACAGATACGCAGTATTTT. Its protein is CATSRDGGQGTDTQYF.